One sample yielded the 7 T cell receptor beta chains listed below, sequenced in a study of blood T cell repertoires in COVID-19. TCRdb keeps only in-frame clones here, not all; method: immunoSEQ multiplex PCR. The sample includes around 88,000 clones, 81% of them seen just once. Material: peripheral blood. The receptors derive from a man aged 55 to 70 with acute or convalescent COVID-19.

The V call is TRBV24-1, the J call TRBJ2-6; TRBD2 is a possible D gene (5 bases). V was clipped by 7 bases and J by 0 bases, with 15 bases between them. Germline CDR1 and CDR2: KGHDR and SFDVKD. The CDR3 extends over 17 amino acids. The CDR3 protein is CATSPRLAGSGANVLTF. The CDR3 coding sequence is TGTGCCACCAGCCCCCGGCTAGCCGGCTCTGGGGCCAACGTCCTGACTTTC.

The chain uses TRBV30 and TRBJ1-6, with D perhaps TRBD1 (6 bases). Germline V gene lookup returns CDR1 GTSNPN and CDR2 SVGIG (reference sequence). The ends were cut back, 4 bases at V and 8 bases at J, with 6 bases in the middle. The CDR3 has 11 residues. The CDR3 bases are TGTGCCTGGAACAGGGATTCACCCCTCCACTTT. Encoded protein: CAWNRDSPLHF.

The CDR3 reads CATSIKGLAGGKTQYF. As DNA, the CDR3 is TGTGCCACCAGTATCAAAGGACTAGCGGGAGGAAAGACCCAGTACTTC. V and J are TRBV24-1 and TRBJ2-5; 14 nucleotides agree with TRBD2. The CDR3 is made up of 16 amino acids. CDR1 is KGHDR, CDR2 SFDVKD, per germline. The trim removed 6 bases at V and 6 bases at J, leaving 8 bases unmatched.

The chain couples TRBV28 to TRBJ1-1, with 8 bases aligning to TRBD1. Germline V CDR1 and CDR2: MDHEN, SYDVKM. J was trimmed by 5 bases and V by 6 bases; bases with no gene match: 2. This CDR3 contains 12 residues. CDR3 nucleotides: TGTGCCAGCAGACGGACAGGGACTGAAGCTTTCTTT. This encodes CASRRTGTEAFF.

The chain recombines TRBV9 with TRBJ2-1; perhaps TRBD2 as D (6 bases). Germline loops: CDR1 SGDLS, CDR2 YYNGEE. Trimming took off 2 bases at V and 3 bases at J, with 9 bases between the two ends. The length of the CDR3 is 14 residues. The CDR3 here is CASSVGGDYNEQFF. CDR3 coding DNA: TGTGCCAGCAGCGTTGGCGGGGACTACAATGAGCAGTTCTTC. Full variable domain (outside the CDR3, taken from reference TRBV9 and TRBJ2-1): DSGVTQTPKHLITATGQRVTLRCSPRSGDLSVYWYQQSLDQGLQFLIQYYNGEERAKGNILERFSAQQFPDLHSELNLSSLELGDSALYFCASSVGGDYNEQFFGPGTRLTVL.

The CDR3 is CASSSTGSTYEQYF. CDR3 nucleotides: TGTGCCAGCAGTTCGACAGGTTCCACCTACGAGCAGTACTTC. This rearrangement joins TRBV28 to TRBJ2-7; tentatively, D is TRBD1 (6 bases). V lost 4 bases and J 2 bases, leaving 12 bases between the germline ends. CDR3 length: 14 amino acids. CDR1 and CDR2 (germline): MDHEN, SYDVKM.

This chain joins TRBV9 and TRBJ2-1; the D gene is possibly TRBD2 (7 bases). Germline V lookup: CDR1 SGDLS, CDR2 YYNGEE. V was clipped by 0 bases and J by 6 bases, with 13 bases between them. The CDR3 runs to 15 residues. The CDR3 reads CASSVAGGVTNEQFF. CDR3 bases: TGTGCCAGCAGCGTAGCGGGGGGCGTCACCAATGAGCAGTTCTTC.